These 13 T cell receptor beta chains share one sample of origin, sequenced in a study of blood T cells in healthy people across ages. Primers used in a second PCR of about 7 to 12 cycles were a sample-barcoded 5' primer and a J-beta primer mix. TCRdb ran MiXCR on the 5' RACE reads and lists one entry per CDR3 protein. In the table there are 700,000 to 850,000 distinct CDR3 sequences, around half of which are singletons. Sequenced sample: blood. All receptors come from an older man in good health.

This clonotype turned up a few times. J is TRBJ2-7 and V is TRBV10-3, with D unresolved. Between the trimmed V and J ends, which lost 2 bases and 0 bases, there was a span of 2 bases. Germline lookup yields CDR1 ENHRY and CDR2 SYGVKD. This CDR3 is built from 12 residues. The CDR3 DNA reads as TGTGCCATCAGTGAGCTCTCCTACGAGCAGTACTTC. This encodes CAISELSYEQYF.

The rearrangement joins TRBV20-1 to TRBJ1-1; TRBD1 is a possible D gene (5 bases). Trimming pared 8 bases from V and 3 bases from J, leaving 19 bases between. CDR1 is DFQATT, CDR2 SNEGSKA, per germline (reference sequence). The CDR3 contains 14 residues. The chain's CDR3 is CSPMDGEGYTEAFF. The CDR3, as DNA: TGCAGTCCTATGGACGGGGAGGGGTACACTGAAGCTTTCTTT.

The V and J genes are TRBV18 and TRBJ2-7; a weak D match, TRBD1 (5 bases). The J call may be in error: the DNA end matches TRBJ2-5 better. Germline CDR1 is KGHSH and CDR2 is LQKENI. The CDR3 has 14 residues. This chain's CDR3 is CASSTTGVMETQYF. In DNA form, the CDR3 reads TGTGCCAGCTCTACCACAGGAGTTATGGAGACCCAGTACTTC.

This clonotype turned up a few times. J is TRBJ1-5 and V is TRBV6-2 or TRBV6-3, with D maybe TRBD1 (6 bases). Deletions cut 7 bases from V and 4 bases from J, with 17 bases between. CDR1 is MNHEY, CDR2 SVGEGT, per germline. This CDR3 region has 15 residues. The DNA of the CDR3 is TGTGCCAGCACCAATACCGGGACAAGTAATCAGCCCCAGCATTTT. This gives the protein CASTNTGTSNQPQHF.

This clonotype came up a few times. The chain joins TRBV7-3 to TRBJ2-1, with TRBD2 matching over 13 bases. Trimming took 5 bases from V and 6 from J; bases not matched to a gene: 10. The germline gives CDR1 SGHTA, CDR2 FQGTGA. The CDR3 totals 17 residues. CDR3 DNA: TGTGCCAGCAGCCTAAGCCCGGGACTAGCGGGAACCAATGAGCAGTTCTTC. This sequence encodes CASSLSPGLAGTNEQFF. Drawing the rest from reference TRBV7-3 and TRBJ2-1, the complete variable domain is GAGVSQTPSNKVTEKGKYVELRCDPISGHTALYWYRQSLGQGPEFLIYFQGTGAADDSGLPNDRFFAVRPEGSVSTLKIQRTERGDSAVYLCASSLSPGLAGTNEQFFGPGTRLTVL.

The J gene is TRBJ2-2, the V gene TRBV24-1; D is tentatively TRBD1 or TRBD2 (6 bases each). V dropped 3 bases and J dropped 4 bases, with 14 bases sitting between them. Germline V gives CDR1 KGHDR, CDR2 SFDVKD. The CDR3 runs 16 residues. CDR3 nucleotide sequence: TGTGCCACCAGTGATCCCCGGGGGCGGGGCACCGGGGAGCTGTTTTTT. Its protein is CATSDPRGRGTGELFF.

The gene calls are TRBV29-1 and TRBJ2-5, with 9 nucleotides matching TRBD1. V was pared by 6 bases and J by 5 bases, with 10 bases of the junction left unmatched. CDR1 and CDR2 (germline): SQVTM, ANQGSEA. This CDR3 spans 14 amino acids. As DNA, the CDR3 is TGCAGCGTGCTACAGGGGGCTCTGGGGGAGACCCAGTACTTC. This gives the protein CSVLQGALGETQYF.

This chain uses TRBV28 with TRBJ2-3; D gene uncertain. CDR1 is MDHEN, CDR2 SYDVKM, per germline. The CDR3 covers 12 residues. The CDR3 is CGTTWGTDTQYF. The CDR3 DNA reads as TGTGGGACCACGTGGGGCACAGATACGCAGTATTTT.

This chain joins TRBV20-1 and TRBJ1-6, with TRBD1 matching over 7 bases. This CDR3 is built from 15 residues. The germline V gene encodes CDR1 DFQATT and CDR2 SNEGSKA (reference sequence). Trimming took 5 bases from V and 7 from J; bases not matched to a gene: 11. DNA of the CDR3: TGCAGTGCTCCGAACCCGACAGGGATCAATTCACCCCTCCACTTT. Residues: CSAPNPTGINSPLHF.

The V call is TRBV11-1, the J call TRBJ2-1; TRBD2 aligns across 7 bases. Germline V lookup: CDR1 SGHAT, CDR2 FQDESV (reference sequence). V lost 6 bases to trimming and J lost 7 bases; unmatched junction nucleotides: 15. This CDR3 contains 16 residues. CDR3 sequence (DNA): TGTGCCAGCAGTAGGTCGGCTAGCGGATTACGGAATGAGCAGTTCTTC. This codes for CASSRSASGLRNEQFF.

This clonotype was seen ten or more times. This chain connects TRBV29-1 to TRBJ2-4; TRBD2 might be the D (5 bases). The ends were cut back, 1 base at V and 8 bases at J, with 18 bases in the middle. This CDR3 is 15 amino acids long. Germline CDR1 SQVTM, CDR2 ANQGSEA. Written as DNA, the CDR3 is TGCAGCGTTGAAGCCCGCAGCCGGGGAAGAGACATTCAGTACTTC. Amino acid sequence: CSVEARSRGRDIQYF.

This chain connects TRBV28 to TRBJ1-2; 7 nucleotides match TRBD1. Germline V lookup: CDR1 MDHEN, CDR2 SYDVKM. The CDR3 sequence is 16 residues long. The J segment lost 8 bases and the V segment lost 6 bases, leaving 18 bases of the junction unmatched. The chain's CDR3 is CASRGGGGFILWGYTF. The CDR3 DNA follows: TGTGCCAGCAGGGGAGGGGGCGGCTTTATTTTATGGGGCTACACCTTC.

V gene TRBV3-1 combines with J gene TRBJ2-3; tentative D call: TRBD2 (6 bases). Germline V lookup: CDR1 LGHDT, CDR2 YNNKEL (reference sequence). Trimming left V 1 base short and J 14 bases short, with 22 bases between. The CDR3 loop spans 15 amino acids. CDR3 nucleotide sequence: TGTGCCAGCAGCCAAGGGGCGGGAATGACCTTTTGGGCGTATTTT. This encodes CASSQGAGMTFWAYF.